This T cell receptor (beta chain) was identified during a study of metastatic and nonmetastatic thyroid tumors. Study-level background: The authors compared repertoires across blood and tumor or nodule tissue from malignant and benign thyroid patients.

Study conclusions and caveats: Malignant thyroid tumors reportedly had TCR beta diversity that was significantly higher than in benign nodules, in blood and tumor.

No patient had received any treatment before thyroid surgery. MiXCR was used by TCRdb to re-call the PCR reads. Here the sample spans tens of thousands of clones, roughly 24% being singletons. By share of the sample, this clone is medium-sized. Its antigen remains unknown. Sample: tumor tissue. This sequence was found in a female donor with papillary thyroid cancer or a benign thyroid nodule (not recorded which). Some clones in this sample may be carry-over from other donors' samples.

For the CDR3, the DNA is TGTGCCACCAGTGAAGGCAGGGGTCCCTTAGGCAATGAGCAGTTCTTC. Protein sequence: CATSEGRGPLGNEQFF. V is TRBV24-1 and J is TRBJ2-1, with a possible D match to TRBD1 (6 bases). CDR3 size: 16 residues. Germline assignment: CDR1 KGHDR and CDR2 SFDVKD. Trimming pared 4 bases from V and 6 bases from J, leaving 18 bases between.